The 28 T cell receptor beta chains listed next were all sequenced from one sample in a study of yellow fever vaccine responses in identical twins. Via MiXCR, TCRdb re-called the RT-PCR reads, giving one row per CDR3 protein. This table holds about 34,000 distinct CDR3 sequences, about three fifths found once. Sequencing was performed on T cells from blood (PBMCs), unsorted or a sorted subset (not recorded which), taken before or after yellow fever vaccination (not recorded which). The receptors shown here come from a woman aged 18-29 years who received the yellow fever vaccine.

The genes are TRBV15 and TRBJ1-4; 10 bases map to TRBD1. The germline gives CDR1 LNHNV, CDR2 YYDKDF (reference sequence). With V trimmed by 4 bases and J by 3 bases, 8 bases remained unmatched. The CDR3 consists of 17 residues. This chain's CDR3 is CATSKRGDRGPNEKLFF. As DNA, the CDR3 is TGTGCCACCAGCAAGAGGGGGGACAGGGGTCCTAATGAAAAACTGTTTTTT.

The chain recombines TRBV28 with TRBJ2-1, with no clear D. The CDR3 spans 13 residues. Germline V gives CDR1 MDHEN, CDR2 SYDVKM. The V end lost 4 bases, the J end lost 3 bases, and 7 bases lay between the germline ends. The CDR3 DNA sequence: TGTGCCAGCAGTTACGTCAGCTACAATGAGCAGTTCTTC. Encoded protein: CASSYVSYNEQFF. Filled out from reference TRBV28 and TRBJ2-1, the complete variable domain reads DVKVTQSSRYLVKRTGEKVFLECVQDMDHENMFWYRQDPGLGLRLIYFSYDVKMKEKGDIPEGYSVSREKKERFSLILESASTNQTSMYLCASSYVSYNEQFFGPGTRLTVL.

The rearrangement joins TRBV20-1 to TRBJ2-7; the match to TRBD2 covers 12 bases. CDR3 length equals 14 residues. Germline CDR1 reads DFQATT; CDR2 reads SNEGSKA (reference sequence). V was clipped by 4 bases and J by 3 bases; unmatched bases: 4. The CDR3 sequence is CSATSGGEFYEQYV. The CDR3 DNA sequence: TGCAGTGCTACTAGCGGGGGGGAATTCTACGAGCAGTACGTC.

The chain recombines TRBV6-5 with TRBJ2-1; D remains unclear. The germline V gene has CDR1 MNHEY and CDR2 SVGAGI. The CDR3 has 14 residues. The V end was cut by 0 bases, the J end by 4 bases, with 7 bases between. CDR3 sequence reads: CASSYSSDYNEQFF. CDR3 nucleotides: TGTGCCAGCAGTTACTCTTCAGATTACAATGAGCAGTTCTTC.

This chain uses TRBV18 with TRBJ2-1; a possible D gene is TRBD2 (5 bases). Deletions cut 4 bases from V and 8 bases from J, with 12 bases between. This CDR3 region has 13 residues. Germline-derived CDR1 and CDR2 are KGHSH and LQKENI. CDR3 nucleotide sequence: TGTGCCAGCTCACTTACTGACGGGGATGAGCAGTTCTTC. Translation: CASSLTDGDEQFF.

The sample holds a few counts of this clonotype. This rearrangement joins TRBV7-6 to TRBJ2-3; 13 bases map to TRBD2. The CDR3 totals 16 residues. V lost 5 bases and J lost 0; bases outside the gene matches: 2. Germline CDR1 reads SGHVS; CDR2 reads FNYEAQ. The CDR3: CASSPGLAGSTDTQYF. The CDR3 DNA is TGTGCCAGCAGCCCGGGACTAGCGGGGAGCACAGATACGCAGTATTTT.

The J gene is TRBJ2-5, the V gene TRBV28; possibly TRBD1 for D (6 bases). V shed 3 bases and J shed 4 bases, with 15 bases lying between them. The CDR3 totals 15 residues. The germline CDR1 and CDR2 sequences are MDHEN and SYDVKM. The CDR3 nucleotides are TGTGCCAGCAGTTTGGTTCTTGGGGGCGGAGAGACCCAGTACTTC. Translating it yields CASSLVLGGGETQYF.

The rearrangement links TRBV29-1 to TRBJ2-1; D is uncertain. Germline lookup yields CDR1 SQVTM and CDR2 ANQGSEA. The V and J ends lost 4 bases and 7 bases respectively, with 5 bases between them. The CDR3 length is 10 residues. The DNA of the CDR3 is TGCAGCGTTGTAACGAATGAGCAGTTCTTC. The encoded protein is CSVVTNEQFF.

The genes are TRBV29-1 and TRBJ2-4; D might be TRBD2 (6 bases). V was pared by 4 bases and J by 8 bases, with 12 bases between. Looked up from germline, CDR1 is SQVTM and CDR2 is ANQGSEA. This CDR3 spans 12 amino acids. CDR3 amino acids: CSVAGREYIQYF. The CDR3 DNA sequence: TGCAGCGTTGCGGGACGGGAGTACATTCAGTACTTC.

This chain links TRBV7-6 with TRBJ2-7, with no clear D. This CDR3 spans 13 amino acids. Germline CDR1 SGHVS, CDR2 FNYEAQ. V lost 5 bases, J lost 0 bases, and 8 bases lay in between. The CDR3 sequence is CASSPQSSYEQYV. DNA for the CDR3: TGTGCCAGCAGCCCACAAAGCTCCTACGAGCAGTACGTC.

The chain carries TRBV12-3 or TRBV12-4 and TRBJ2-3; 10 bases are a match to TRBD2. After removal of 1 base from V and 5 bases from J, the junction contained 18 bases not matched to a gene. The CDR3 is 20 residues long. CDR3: CASSLEAAGGPDDGQDTQYF. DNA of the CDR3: TGTGCCAGCAGTTTAGAGGCAGCGGGAGGGCCGGACGACGGACAAGATACGCAGTATTTT.

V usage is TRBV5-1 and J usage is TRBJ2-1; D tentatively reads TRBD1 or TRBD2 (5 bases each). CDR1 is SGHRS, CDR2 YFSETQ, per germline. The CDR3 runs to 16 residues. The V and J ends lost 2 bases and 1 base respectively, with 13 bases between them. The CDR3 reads CASSLGEFISYNEQFF. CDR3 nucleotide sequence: TGCGCCAGCAGCTTAGGGGAGTTTATATCCTACAATGAGCAGTTCTTC.

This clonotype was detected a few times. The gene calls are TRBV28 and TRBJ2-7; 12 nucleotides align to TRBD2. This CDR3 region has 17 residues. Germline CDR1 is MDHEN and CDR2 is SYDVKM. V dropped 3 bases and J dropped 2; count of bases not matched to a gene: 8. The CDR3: CASSLASGRAGAYEQYF. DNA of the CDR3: TGTGCCAGCAGTTTGGCTAGCGGGAGGGCCGGAGCCTACGAGCAGTACTTC.

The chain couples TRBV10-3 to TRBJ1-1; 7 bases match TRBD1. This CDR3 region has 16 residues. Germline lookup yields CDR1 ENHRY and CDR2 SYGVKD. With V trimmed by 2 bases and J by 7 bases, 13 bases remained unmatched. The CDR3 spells CAISEPRLTGEIEAFF. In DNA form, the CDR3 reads TGTGCCATCAGTGAGCCACGCCTCACAGGGGAAATTGAAGCTTTCTTT.

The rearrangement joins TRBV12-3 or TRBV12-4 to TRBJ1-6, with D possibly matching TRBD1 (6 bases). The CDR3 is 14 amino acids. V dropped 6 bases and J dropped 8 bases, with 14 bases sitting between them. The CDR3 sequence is CASSNREIYSPLHF. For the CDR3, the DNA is TGTGCCAGCAGCAACAGGGAAATCTATTCACCCCTCCACTTT.

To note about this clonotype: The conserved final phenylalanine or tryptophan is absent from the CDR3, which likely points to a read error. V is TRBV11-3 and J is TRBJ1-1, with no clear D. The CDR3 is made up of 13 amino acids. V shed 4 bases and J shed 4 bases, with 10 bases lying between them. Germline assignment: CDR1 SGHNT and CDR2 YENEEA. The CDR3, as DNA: TGTGCCAGCAGCTGGGGATCAGCCACTGAAGCTTTCCTT. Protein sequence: CASSWGSATEAFL.

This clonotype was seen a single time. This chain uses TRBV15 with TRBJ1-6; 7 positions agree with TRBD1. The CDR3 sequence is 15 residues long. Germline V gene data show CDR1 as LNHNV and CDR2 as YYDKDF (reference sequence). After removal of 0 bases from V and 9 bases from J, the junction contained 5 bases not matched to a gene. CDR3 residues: CATSRDRAGGSPLHF. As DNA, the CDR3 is TGTGCCACCAGCAGAGATCGGGCAGGGGGTTCACCCCTCCACTTT.

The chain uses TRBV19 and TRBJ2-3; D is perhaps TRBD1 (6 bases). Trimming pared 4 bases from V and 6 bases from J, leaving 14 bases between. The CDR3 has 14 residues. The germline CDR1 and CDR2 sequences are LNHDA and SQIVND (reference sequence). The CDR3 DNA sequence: TGTGCCAGTAGTACTCCAGGGGCTCGGGATACGCAGTATTTT. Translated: CASSTPGARDTQYF.

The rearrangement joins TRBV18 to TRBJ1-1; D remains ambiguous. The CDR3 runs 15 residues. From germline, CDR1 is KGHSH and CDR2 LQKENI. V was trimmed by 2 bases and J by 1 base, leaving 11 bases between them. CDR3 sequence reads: CASSPTGGGNTEAFF. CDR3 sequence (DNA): TGTGCCAGCTCACCAACGGGAGGTGGGAACACTGAAGCTTTCTTT.

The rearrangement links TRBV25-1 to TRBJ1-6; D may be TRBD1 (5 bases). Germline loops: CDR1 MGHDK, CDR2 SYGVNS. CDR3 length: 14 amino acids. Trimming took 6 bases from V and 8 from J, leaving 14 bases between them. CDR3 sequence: CASRGTGFDSPLHF. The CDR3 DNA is TGTGCCAGCAGGGGTACAGGCTTCGATTCACCCCTCCACTTT.

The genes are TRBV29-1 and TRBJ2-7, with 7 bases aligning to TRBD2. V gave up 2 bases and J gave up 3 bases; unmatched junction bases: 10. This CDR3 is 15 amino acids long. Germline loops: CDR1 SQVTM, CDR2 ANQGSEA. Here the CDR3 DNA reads TGCAGCGTTGAAAAGCGGGATTCTCAGGGCTACGAGCAGTACTTC. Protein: CSVEKRDSQGYEQYF.

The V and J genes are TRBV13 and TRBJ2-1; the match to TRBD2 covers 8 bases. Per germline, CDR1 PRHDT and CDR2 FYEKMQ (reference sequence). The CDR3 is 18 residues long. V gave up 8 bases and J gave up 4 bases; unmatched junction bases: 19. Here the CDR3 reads CASPTNSSGTRIYNEQFF. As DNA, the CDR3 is TGTGCCAGCCCGACGAACAGTAGCGGGACACGTATATACAATGAGCAGTTCTTC.

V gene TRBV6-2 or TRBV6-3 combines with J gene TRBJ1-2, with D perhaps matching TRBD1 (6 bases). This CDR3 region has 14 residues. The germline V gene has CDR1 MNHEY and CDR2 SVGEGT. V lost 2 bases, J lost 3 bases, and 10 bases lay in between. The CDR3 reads CASSYGGTYYGYTF. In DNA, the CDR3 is TGTGCCAGCAGTTACGGAGGGACATACTATGGCTACACCTTC.

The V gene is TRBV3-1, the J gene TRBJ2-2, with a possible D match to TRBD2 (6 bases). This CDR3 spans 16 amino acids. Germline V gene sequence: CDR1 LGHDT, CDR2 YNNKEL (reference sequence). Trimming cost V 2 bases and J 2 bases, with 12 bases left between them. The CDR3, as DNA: TGTGCCAGCAGCCAAAAGAGCGGGCTCAACACCGGGGAGCTGTTTTTT. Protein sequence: CASSQKSGLNTGELFF.

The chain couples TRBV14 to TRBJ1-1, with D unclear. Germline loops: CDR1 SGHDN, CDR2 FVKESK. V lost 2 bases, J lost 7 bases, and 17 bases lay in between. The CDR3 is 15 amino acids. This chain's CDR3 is CASSQFQRGFNEAFF. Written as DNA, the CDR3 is TGTGCCAGCAGCCAATTTCAACGGGGATTCAATGAAGCTTTCTTT. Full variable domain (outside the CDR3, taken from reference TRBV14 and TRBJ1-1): EAGVTQFPSHSVIEKGQTVTLRCDPISGHDNLYWYRRVMGKEIKFLLHFVKESKQDESGMPNNRFLAERTGGTYSTLKVQPAELEDSGVYFCASSQFQRGFNEAFFGQGTRLTVV.

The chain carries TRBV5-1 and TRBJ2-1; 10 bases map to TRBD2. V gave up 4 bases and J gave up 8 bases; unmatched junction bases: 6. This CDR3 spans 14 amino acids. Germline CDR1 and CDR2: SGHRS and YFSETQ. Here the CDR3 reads CASSPASGSDEQFF. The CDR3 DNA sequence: TGCGCCAGCAGCCCGGCTAGCGGGAGCGATGAGCAGTTCTTC.

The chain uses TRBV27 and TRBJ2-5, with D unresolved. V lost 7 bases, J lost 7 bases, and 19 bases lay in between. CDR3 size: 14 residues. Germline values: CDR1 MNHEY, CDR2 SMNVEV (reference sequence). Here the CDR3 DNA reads TGTGCCAGCAAGAAAGCAGTTCTTGTTGGGACCCAGTACTTC. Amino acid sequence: CASKKAVLVGTQYF.

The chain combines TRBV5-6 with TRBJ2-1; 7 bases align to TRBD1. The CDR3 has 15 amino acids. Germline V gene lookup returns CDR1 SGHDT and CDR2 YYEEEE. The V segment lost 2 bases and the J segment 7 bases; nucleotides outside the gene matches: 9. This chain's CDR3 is CASSFFDRDFNEQFF. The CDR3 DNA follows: TGTGCCAGCAGCTTTTTTGACAGGGATTTTAATGAGCAGTTCTTC.